This T cell receptor (beta chain) was sequenced in a study of blood T cell repertoires in COVID-19. The CDR3 is made up of 17 amino acids. CDR1 and CDR2 (germline): SEHNR, FQNEAQ (reference sequence). The J segment lost 0 bases and the V segment lost 2 bases, leaving 6 bases of the junction unmatched. In the authors' workflow: It was from reference gene primer amplification that nucleated cell counts were estimated. Clones were sequenced by immunoSEQ multiplex PCR, and TCRdb holds only the in-frame ones, with some missing. V and J calls and clone size follow that table, whereas D and trimming were derived from the DNA. The data contain 65,000 to 90,000 clones, 80% to 90% of them seen just once; the ten biggest clones take up 8.5% to 10%.

The sequence derives from a middle-aged man with acute or convalescent COVID-19. The sequencing sample was made of peripheral blood. V and J are TRBV7-9 and TRBJ2-2; 7 nucleotides match TRBD2. The CDR3 DNA reads TGTGCCAGCAGCTTAAGGCGCGGGGGTCCGAACACCGGGGAGCTGTTTTTT. It encodes CASSLRRGGPNTGELFF.